This record looks at one TCR beta chain sequence and its context. The antigen is unknown. This specimen belongs to a study of shared clonotypes between healthy human individuals. Findings and caveats of the study: Estimated richness was generally greater in naive than memory subsets.

In the authors' workflow: Filtering differed for immunoSEQ, which gave only junction sequences without quality scores. TCRdb keeps only in-frame clones here, not all; method: immunoSEQ multiplex PCR. Clone size and the V and J calls come from that table; the DNA yielded D and trimming. The sample yields about 1.5 million clones, roughly 97% seen once. The germline V gene encodes CDR1 SGHRS and CDR2 YFSETQ. The CDR3 extends over 15 amino acids. The V gene end was trimmed by 4 bases and the J gene end by 8 bases; junction bases not matched to a gene: 9. The receptor was isolated from a man in his thirties or forties in good health. The chain couples TRBV5-1 to TRBJ2-1, with 10 nucleotides matching TRBD2. The source material was naive CD4+ T cells sorted from blood. Described subset: CD45RA+ positively selected. CDR3 in amino acids: CASSVPGLASDEQFF. CDR3 sequence (DNA): TGCGCCAGCAGCGTGCCGGGACTAGCGTCCGATGAGCAGTTCTTC. Full variable domain (outside the CDR3, taken from reference TRBV5-1 and TRBJ2-1): KAGVTQTPRYLIKTRGQQVTLSCSPISGHRSVSWYQQTPGQGLQFLFEYFSETQRNKGNFPGRFSGRQFSNSRSEMNVSTLELGDSALYLCASSVPGLASDEQFFGPGTRLTVL.